The TCR beta chain under discussion was sequenced for a study of beta chain features in type 1 diabetes. Trimming removed 2 bases at V and 7 bases at J, with 12 bases between. Germline CDR1 reads SGHRS; CDR2 reads YFSETQ. The CDR3 extends over 13 amino acids. Every isolated RNA sample was fully reverse transcribed, so sequencing captured expressed TCRB transcripts. Here immunoSEQ multiplex PCR was the method, and the copy in TCRdb shows in-frame clones only, minus some. The sample has some 900,000 clones; 17% are singletons. The V and J genes are TRBV5-1 and TRBJ2-5, with D perhaps TRBD1 (5 bases). The receptor was derived from a woman between 18 and 30 years old in good health. Sequencing input: naive CD4+ T cells from blood. The CDR3 coding sequence is TGCGCCAGCAGCTTATCCAGGGAAGGGACCCAGTACTTC. Translating gives CASSLSREGTQYF.